This paragraph covers one TCR beta chain sequence. The antigen remains unidentified. Trimming stripped 3 bases from V and 6 bases from J, with 17 bases between. The CDR3 totals 16 residues. Germline V CDR1 and CDR2: SNHLY, FYNNEI. This specimen comes from a study of PD-1 blockade in classical Hodgkin lymphoma. Some clones are missing from TCRdb's copy, which holds only in-frame ones; the method was immunoSEQ multiplex PCR. The sample has some 10,000 clones, approximately 82% seen once. Study-level findings and limits: Complete responders entered with baseline diversity on par with newly diagnosed patients, the results showed.

Brentuximab vedotin exposure varied, and every patient relapsed after autologous stem cell transplantation. Complete response, partial response or progressive disease was each patient's best response. V gene TRBV2 combines with J gene TRBJ2-2; D may be TRBD2 (5 bases). This material consisted of peripheral blood mononuclear cells (PBMCs), taken before the second cycle of nivolumab. The TCR sequence derives from a human donor with classical Hodgkin lymphoma. The CDR3 loop reads CASSDFRGPGAGELFF. The CDR3 DNA follows: TGTGCCAGCAGTGACTTCCGCGGGCCTGGGGCCGGGGAGCTGTTTTTT. The full variable domain, completed using reference TRBV2 and TRBJ2-2, is EPEVTQTPSHQVTQMGQEVILRCVPISNHLYFYWYRQILGQKVEFLVSFYNNEISEKSEIFDDQFSVERPDGSNFTLKIRSTKLEDSAMYFCASSDFRGPGAGELFFGEGSRLTVL.